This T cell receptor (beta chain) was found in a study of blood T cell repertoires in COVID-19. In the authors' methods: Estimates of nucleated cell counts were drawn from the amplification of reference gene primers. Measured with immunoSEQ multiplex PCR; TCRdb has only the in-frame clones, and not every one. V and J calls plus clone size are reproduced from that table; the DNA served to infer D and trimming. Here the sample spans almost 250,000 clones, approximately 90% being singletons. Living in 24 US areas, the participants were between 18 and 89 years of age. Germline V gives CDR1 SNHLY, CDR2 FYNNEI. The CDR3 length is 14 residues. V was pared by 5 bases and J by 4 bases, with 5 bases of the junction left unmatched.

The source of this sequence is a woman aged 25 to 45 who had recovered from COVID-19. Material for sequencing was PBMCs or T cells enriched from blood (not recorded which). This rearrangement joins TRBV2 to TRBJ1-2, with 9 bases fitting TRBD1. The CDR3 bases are TGTGCCAGCAGTTTCGACAGGGGGTCCTATGGCTACACCTTC. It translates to CASSFDRGSYGYTF.